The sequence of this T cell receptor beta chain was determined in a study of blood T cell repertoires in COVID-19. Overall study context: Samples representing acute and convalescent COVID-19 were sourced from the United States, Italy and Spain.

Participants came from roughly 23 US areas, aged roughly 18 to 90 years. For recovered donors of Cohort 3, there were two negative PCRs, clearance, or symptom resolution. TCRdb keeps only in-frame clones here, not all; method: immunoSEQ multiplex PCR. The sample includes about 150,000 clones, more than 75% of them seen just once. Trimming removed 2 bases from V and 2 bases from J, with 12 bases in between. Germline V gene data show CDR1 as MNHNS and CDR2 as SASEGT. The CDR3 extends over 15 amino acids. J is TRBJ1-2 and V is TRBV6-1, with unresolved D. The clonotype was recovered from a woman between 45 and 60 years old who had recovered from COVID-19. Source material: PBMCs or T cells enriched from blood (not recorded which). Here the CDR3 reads CASSEKAAENYGYTF. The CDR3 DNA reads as TGTGCCAGCAGTGAAAAGGCCGCGGAGAACTATGGCTACACCTTC.